Each of the 18 T cell receptor beta chains below was sequenced from the same sample in a study of shared clonotypes between healthy human individuals. Assay used: immunoSEQ multiplex PCR; TCRdb lists only in-frame clones, some missing. The table shows roughly 2.5 million clones, with around 94% occurring only once. The source material was naive CD4+ T cells sorted from blood. Subset indicated: CD45RA+ positively selected. The receptor source for this set is a man aged 18 to 30 in good health.

This clone was detected once. V gene TRBV30 combines with J gene TRBJ2-7; 10 bases line up with TRBD1. CDR3 length: 14 amino acids. V was clipped by 2 bases and J by 2 bases; unmatched bases: 3. From germline, CDR1 is GTSNPN and CDR2 SVGIG (reference sequence). Written as DNA, the CDR3 is TGTGCCTGGAGTAAGGGGACAGGGGCCTACGAGCAGTACTTC. It yields the protein CAWSKGTGAYEQYF.

This clone has only one observation. The same CDR3 can be traced to other DNA sequences in this sample. V gene TRBV6-5 combines with J gene TRBJ1-3, with D perhaps TRBD1 (5 bases). This CDR3 contains 16 residues. Per the germline V gene, CDR1 is MNHEY and CDR2 is SVGAGI. V lost 0 bases to trimming and J lost 0 bases, with 9 bases between them. The CDR3 nucleotides read TGTGCCAGCAGTTACTCCCCAGGGAGCTCTGGAAACACCATATATTTT. It encodes CASSYSPGSSGNTIYF.

The chain joins TRBV2 to TRBJ1-1; TRBD1 might be the D (5 bases). This CDR3 has 13 residues. Germline V gives CDR1 SNHLY, CDR2 FYNNEI. V was trimmed by 6 bases and J by 1 base, leaving 9 bases between them. CDR3 nucleotide sequence: TGTGCCAGCAGGGATCAGGGGAACACTGAAGCTTTCTTT. Encoded protein: CASRDQGNTEAFF.

The gene calls are TRBV2 and TRBJ2-2; D is uncertain. This CDR3 spans 16 amino acids. Deletions cut 5 bases from V and 2 bases from J, with 15 bases between. The germline V gene has CDR1 SNHLY and CDR2 FYNNEI. CDR3 nucleotides: TGTGCCAGCAGTCGACAAGACGAAATAAACACCGGGGAGCTGTTTTTT. It encodes CASSRQDEINTGELFF.

This rearrangement joins TRBV10-2 to TRBJ2-1; D is possibly TRBD2 (7 bases). Germline lookup yields CDR1 WSHSY and CDR2 SAAADI. This CDR3 has 14 residues. Trimming removed 3 bases from V and 10 bases from J, with 16 bases in between. CDR3 sequence reads: CASSDPGGRAEQFF. In DNA form, the CDR3 reads TGCGCCAGCAGTGACCCGGGGGGCCGGGCCGAGCAGTTCTTC.

J is TRBJ1-2 and V is TRBV30; perhaps TRBD1 as D (5 bases). This CDR3 spans 14 amino acids. Trimming took off 2 bases at V and 5 bases at J, with 15 bases between the two ends. CDR1 is GTSNPN, CDR2 SVGIG, per germline (reference sequence). The CDR3 region has the DNA TGTGCCTGGAGTCCCGGGACGCCACGTTATGGCTACACCTTC. Amino acid sequence: CAWSPGTPRYGYTF.

This clone was detected only a few times. Other DNA sequences in this specimen translate into the identical CDR3. The chain carries TRBV5-1 and TRBJ1-1, with 8 positions matching TRBD1. There are 14 residues in the CDR3. Trimming at V came to 4 bases and at J to 1 base, leaving 3 bases not matched to a gene. Germline values: CDR1 SGHRS, CDR2 YFSETQ. The CDR3 nucleotides are TGCGCCAGCAGCGGGGGGACAGGGAACACTGAAGCTTTCTTT. This gives the protein CASSGGTGNTEAFF.

In DNA, the CDR3 is TGTGCCAGCAGTCCCCAGGGGTCTGAGCAGTACTTC. Its translation is CASSPQGSEQYF. This chain uses TRBV28 with TRBJ2-7; a possible D gene is TRBD1 (6 bases). V lost 5 bases to trimming and J lost 7 bases, with 12 bases between them. This CDR3 has 12 residues. Germline CDR1 MDHEN, CDR2 SYDVKM.

The genes are TRBV27 and TRBJ1-3; no clear D gene. There are 13 residues in the CDR3. The germline V gene has CDR1 MNHEY and CDR2 SMNVEV (reference sequence). Trimming removed 7 bases at V and 4 bases at J, with 11 bases between. Written as DNA, the CDR3 is TGTGCCAGCAAGTTCCATACCGGAAACACCATATATTTT. Protein sequence: CASKFHTGNTIYF.

The chain combines TRBV5-4 with TRBJ2-3; a possible D gene is TRBD2 (6 bases). The germline CDR1 and CDR2 sequences are SGHNT and YYREEE (reference sequence). V was clipped by 4 bases and J by 2 bases, with 11 bases between them. The CDR3 is 14 residues long. CDR3 sequence reads: CASSTAGPTDTQYF. The CDR3 DNA is TGTGCCAGCAGCACAGCGGGCCCCACAGATACGCAGTATTTT.

This chain uses TRBV18 with TRBJ2-3, with D unresolved. The CDR3 loop spans 13 amino acids. The germline gives CDR1 KGHSH, CDR2 LQKENI. With 4 bases removed from V and 4 bases from J, the gap between germline ends came to 9 bases. CDR3 residues: CASSLTRADTQYF. Here the CDR3 DNA reads TGTGCCAGCTCACTTACAAGAGCAGATACGCAGTATTTT.

The V call is TRBV27, the J call TRBJ2-1; D may be TRBD2 (6 bases). Deletions cut 5 bases from V and 3 bases from J, with 14 bases between. In germline, CDR1 is MNHEY, CDR2 SMNVEV (reference sequence). The CDR3 loop spans 15 amino acids. The CDR3 reads CASSRGGANYNEQFF. The CDR3 DNA is TGTGCCAGCAGTCGCGGCGGGGCTAACTACAATGAGCAGTTCTTC.

The J gene is TRBJ2-5, the V gene TRBV27, with 11 bases identical to TRBD2. After removal of 2 bases from V and 2 bases from J, the junction contained 4 bases not matched to a gene. The CDR3 extends over 16 amino acids. Germline lookup yields CDR1 MNHEY and CDR2 SMNVEV (reference sequence). Here the CDR3 DNA reads TGTGCCAGCAGTTTAAGGGGACTAGCGGAACAAGAGACCCAGTACTTC. It yields the protein CASSLRGLAEQETQYF.

The chain has TRBV5-4 and TRBJ2-3, with 9 bases aligning to TRBD1. V lost 6 bases and J lost 3; bases outside the gene matches: 8. The length of the CDR3 is 15 residues. Germline CDR1 SGHNT, CDR2 YYREEE (reference sequence). The CDR3 region is CASTVTGQGTDTQYF. DNA for the CDR3: TGTGCCAGCACCGTTACGGGACAGGGAACAGATACGCAGTATTTT.

Note on this clone: Other DNA sequences within the sample encode an identical CDR3. V is TRBV28 and J is TRBJ2-7; a weak D match, TRBD1 (6 bases). Germline V lookup: CDR1 MDHEN, CDR2 SYDVKM. The germline V and J ends were trimmed by 6 bases and 1 base, with 7 bases remaining between them. The CDR3 is made up of 12 amino acids. In DNA form, the CDR3 reads TGTGCCAGCAGCAGGGGATCCTACGAGCAGTACTTC. Amino acid sequence: CASSRGSYEQYF.

With respect to this clone: Within the sample, other DNA sequences also encode this same CDR3. V is TRBV6-5 and J is TRBJ2-7; 11 nucleotides align to TRBD2. The CDR3 length is 14 residues. V shed 7 bases, J shed 0 bases, and the junction held 2 bases outside the gene matches. Germline V CDR1 and CDR2: MNHEY, SVGAGI. The CDR3 sequence is CASKGLAGSYEQYF. As DNA, the CDR3 is TGTGCCAGCAAAGGACTAGCGGGCTCCTACGAGCAGTACTTC.

The J gene is TRBJ1-1, the V gene TRBV10-3; maybe TRBD1 (6 bases). The V gene lost 0 bases and the J gene lost 4 bases, with 12 bases spanning the gap. The CDR3 covers 15 residues. Germline values: CDR1 ENHRY, CDR2 SYGVKD. The CDR3 here is CAISESTGRVTEAFF. In DNA form, the CDR3 reads TGTGCCATCAGTGAGTCAACAGGGAGGGTCACTGAAGCTTTCTTT.

V is TRBV10-3 and J is TRBJ1-5, with 9 bases that match TRBD1. Trimming at V came to 10 bases and at J to 5 bases, leaving 9 bases not matched to a gene. Germline values: CDR1 ENHRY, CDR2 SYGVKD. This CDR3 is 14 amino acids long. DNA for the CDR3: TGTGCCACCAGGGACAGGGAGGGGTATCAGCCCCAGCATTTT. This gives the protein CATRDREGYQPQHF.